The source of this TCR beta chain is a study of T cell responses to AZD1222 COVID-19 vaccine. Assay: immunoSEQ multiplex PCR; the TCRdb copy retains only in-frame clones and omits some. The profile covers approximately 150,000 clones, with about 90% appearing a single time and about 3% taken by the ten largest. About this clone itself: Its cognate antigen is unknown.

This CDR3 has 16 residues. Germline V gives CDR1 MGHRA, CDR2 YSYEKL. Trimming shortened V by 4 bases and J by 0 bases, and 13 bases separated the two germline ends. Study results and limitations: White British people made up most donors, females outnumbered males, and clonal diversity was possibly underestimated. Spike-specific TCRs gained breadth and depth after people received two AZD1222 doses.

The gene calls are TRBV4-1 and TRBJ1-3; D gene uncertain. The receptor was derived from an adult in good health. Sequencing was performed on peripheral blood, taken on day 0 of AZD1222 vaccination. The CDR3 spells CASSPFQDGSGNTIYF. Written as DNA, the CDR3 is TGCGCCAGCAGCCCCTTTCAGGACGGCTCTGGAAACACCATATATTTT.